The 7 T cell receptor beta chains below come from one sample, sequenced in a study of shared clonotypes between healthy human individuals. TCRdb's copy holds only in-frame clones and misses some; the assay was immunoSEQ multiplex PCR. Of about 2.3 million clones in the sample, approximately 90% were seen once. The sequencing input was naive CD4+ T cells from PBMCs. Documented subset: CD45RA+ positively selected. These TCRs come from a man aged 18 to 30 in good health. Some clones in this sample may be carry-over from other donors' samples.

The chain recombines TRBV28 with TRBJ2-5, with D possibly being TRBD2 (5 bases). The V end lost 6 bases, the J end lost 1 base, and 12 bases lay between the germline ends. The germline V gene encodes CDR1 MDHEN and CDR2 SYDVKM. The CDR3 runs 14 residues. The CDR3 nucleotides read TGTGCCAGCAGCCAAACTAGTGGCCAAGAGACCCAGTACTTC. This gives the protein CASSQTSGQETQYF.

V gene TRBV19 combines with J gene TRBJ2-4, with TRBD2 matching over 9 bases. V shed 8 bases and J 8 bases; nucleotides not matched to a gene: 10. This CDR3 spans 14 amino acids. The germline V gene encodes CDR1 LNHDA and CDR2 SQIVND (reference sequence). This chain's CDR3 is CASQWTSASYIQYF. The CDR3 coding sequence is TGTGCCAGTCAATGGACTAGCGCCAGTTACATTCAGTACTTC.

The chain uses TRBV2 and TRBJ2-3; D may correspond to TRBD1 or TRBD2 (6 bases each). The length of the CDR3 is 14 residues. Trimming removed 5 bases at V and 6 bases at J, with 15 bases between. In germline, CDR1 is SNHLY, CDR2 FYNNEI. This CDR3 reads CASSSAKGGDTQYF. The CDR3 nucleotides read TGTGCCAGCAGTTCTGCCAAGGGGGGTGATACGCAGTATTTT.

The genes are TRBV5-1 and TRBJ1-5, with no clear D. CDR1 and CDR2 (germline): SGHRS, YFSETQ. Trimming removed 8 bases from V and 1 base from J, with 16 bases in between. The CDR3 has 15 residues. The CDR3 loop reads CASQPLAGSNQPQHF. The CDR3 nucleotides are TGCGCCAGTCAGCCCTTGGCTGGGAGCAATCAGCCCCAGCATTTT.

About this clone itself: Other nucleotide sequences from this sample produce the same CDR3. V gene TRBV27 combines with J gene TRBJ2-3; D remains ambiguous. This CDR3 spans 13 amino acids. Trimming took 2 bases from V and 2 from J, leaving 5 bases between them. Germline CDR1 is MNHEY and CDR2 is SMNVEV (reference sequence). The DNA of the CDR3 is TGTGCCAGCAGTTTACCCTCCACAGATACGCAGTATTTT. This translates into CASSLPSTDTQYF.

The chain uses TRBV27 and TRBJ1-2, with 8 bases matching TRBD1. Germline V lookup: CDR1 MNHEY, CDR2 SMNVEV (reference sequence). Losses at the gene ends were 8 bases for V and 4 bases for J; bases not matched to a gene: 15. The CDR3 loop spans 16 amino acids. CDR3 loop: CASATGTGGIIYGYTF. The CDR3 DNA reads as TGTGCCAGCGCTACCGGGACAGGAGGCATTATCTATGGCTACACCTTC.

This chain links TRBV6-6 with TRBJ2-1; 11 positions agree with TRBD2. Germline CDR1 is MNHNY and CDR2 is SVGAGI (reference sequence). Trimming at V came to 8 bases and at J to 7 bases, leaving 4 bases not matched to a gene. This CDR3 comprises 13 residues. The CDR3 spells CASGGTSGNEQFF. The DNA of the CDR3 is TGTGCCAGCGGGGGGACTAGCGGAAATGAGCAGTTCTTC.